Below, 19 T cell receptor beta chains from the same sample are listed, as sequenced in a study of regulatory T cells in long-lasting Graves disease. The authors built TCR beta libraries using iRepertoire HTBI primers and Arm-PCR of CDR3 regions. Via MiXCR, TCRdb re-called the multiplex PCR reads, giving one row per CDR3 protein. The sample carries 350,000 to 450,000 distinct CDR3 sequences, roughly a sixth recorded once. Noted time point: newly diagnosed GD, antithyroid drugs for less than 3 months. Following extraction of RNA from PBMCs, that RNA was used to make the TCR library. These data were likewise used in another study, on T cells in Graves' hyperthyroidism and ophthalmopathy.

Sequences were derived from peripheral blood mononuclear cells (PBMCs), sampled at new diagnosis, from a patient treated with antithyroid drugs. The receptors here all came from a man aged 35 to 55 with Graves disease.

This clonotype appeared many times. This chain links TRBV28 with TRBJ2-7; 9 bases agree with TRBD1. Trimming cost V 7 bases and J 5 bases; bases outside gene matches: 15. Germline CDR1 reads MDHEN; CDR2 reads SYDVKM. The CDR3 covers 16 residues. The CDR3 sequence: CASKPTGTGIENEQYF. CDR3 nucleotide sequence: TGTGCCAGCAAACCCACCGGGACAGGGATCGAGAACGAGCAGTACTTC.

A remark on this clonotype: The junction does not match germline at one end; this may be a read error. This chain links TRBV12-3 or TRBV12-4 with TRBJ2-1, with TRBD2 identical over 9 bases. The CDR3 totals 17 residues. For the CDR3, the DNA is TGCGCCAGCAGCCAAGAAAGGGGGTTGGCGGGGGGGACTGAGCAGTTCTTC. Its protein product is CASSQERGLAGGTEQFF.

This clonotype was seen only a few times. The chain links TRBV9 to TRBJ1-2, with D perhaps TRBD1 (6 bases). The CDR3 loop spans 15 amino acids. Germline-derived CDR1 and CDR2 are SGDLS and YYNGEE. Trimming left V 4 bases short and J 6 bases short, with 19 bases between. The CDR3 nucleotides are TGTGCCAGCAGCCGACTGGACACCGGGGGCGATGGCTACACCTTC. Protein: CASSRLDTGGDGYTF.

This clonotype was observed at least ten times. V usage is TRBV7-9 and J usage is TRBJ1-6; TRBD1 aligns across 7 bases. J was trimmed by 11 bases and V by 4 bases; bases with no gene match: 5. This CDR3 comprises 13 residues. The germline V gene has CDR1 SEHNR and CDR2 FQNEAQ (reference sequence). The CDR3 loop reads CASSSYQGAPLHF. The CDR3 DNA is TGTGCCAGCAGCTCGTACCAGGGGGCACCCCTCCACTTT. The whole variable domain, filled in from reference TRBV7-9 and TRBJ1-6, reads DTGVSQNPRHKITKRGQNVTFRCDPISEHNRLYWYRQTLGQGPEFLTYFQNEAQLEKSRLLSDRFSAERPKGSFSTLEIQRTEQGDSAMYLCASSSYQGAPLHFGNGTRLTVT.

At least ten counts were recorded for this clonotype. V usage is TRBV20-1 and J usage is TRBJ2-1, with 9 bases lining up with TRBD1. The CDR3 totals 17 residues. Germline V lookup: CDR1 DFQATT, CDR2 SNEGSKA (reference sequence). V dropped 7 bases and J dropped 0; count of bases not matched to a gene: 13. CDR3 protein: CSETGQGKDRSYNEQFF. The CDR3 DNA follows: TGCAGTGAGACGGGACAGGGCAAGGATCGCTCCTACAATGAGCAGTTCTTC.

The J gene is TRBJ2-2, the V gene TRBV18, with D tentatively TRBD1 or TRBD2 (5 bases each). With 3 bases removed from V and 4 bases from J, the gap between germline ends came to 9 bases. The germline V gene encodes CDR1 KGHSH and CDR2 LQKENI. The CDR3 loop spans 14 amino acids. The CDR3 sequence: CASSPGRTTGELFF. DNA of the CDR3: TGTGCCAGCTCACCGGGACGGACCACCGGGGAGCTGTTTTTT.

This clonotype came up many times. The V gene is TRBV3-1, the J gene TRBJ2-3; 9 bases agree with TRBD2. This CDR3 region has 18 residues. CDR1 is LGHDT and CDR2 is YNNKEL in the germline V gene (reference sequence). After removal of 1 base from V and 4 bases from J, the junction contained 12 bases not matched to a gene. The CDR3 DNA is TGTGCCAGCAGCCAAGTCTACTGGCGGGGGGGCTCCGCAGATACGCAGTATTTT. Translation: CASSQVYWRGGSADTQYF.

As regards this clonotype: A much larger clone differs from this one at a single base, so this may be a read error. V gene TRBV11-2 combines with J gene TRBJ2-5; 7 bases fit TRBD2. With V trimmed by 3 bases and J by 3 bases, 1 base remained unmatched. The CDR3 covers 13 residues. The germline V gene has CDR1 SGHAT and CDR2 FQNNGV. CDR3 nucleotides: TGTGCCAGCAGCTTCGCGGGGGAAGAGACCCAGTACTTC. It is translated as CASSFAGEETQYF.

This clonotype has ten or more counts. DNA for the CDR3: TGTGCCAGCGGGACGACAGGGGGGTATCAGCCCCAGCATTTT. Translation gives CASGTTGGYQPQHF. This chain links TRBV28 with TRBJ1-5; 9 nucleotides match TRBD1. Germline V lookup: CDR1 MDHEN, CDR2 SYDVKM. The V and J ends lost 8 bases and 5 bases, in that order; junction bases with no gene match: 7. The CDR3 contains 14 residues.

This chain links TRBV5-1 with TRBJ1-4, with TRBD1 identical over 11 bases. This CDR3 spans 15 amino acids. Germline loops: CDR1 SGHRS, CDR2 YFSETQ. Trimming cost V 4 bases and J 7 bases; bases outside gene matches: 6. The CDR3 is CASSGQGADGEKLFF. The CDR3 region has the DNA TGCGCCAGCAGCGGACAGGGGGCGGACGGTGAAAAACTGTTTTTT. Using reference TRBV5-1 and TRBJ1-4 for the parts outside the CDR3, the full variable domain is KAGVTQTPRYLIKTRGQQVTLSCSPISGHRSVSWYQQTPGQGLQFLFEYFSETQRNKGNFPGRFSGRQFSNSRSEMNVSTLELGDSALYLCASSGQGADGEKLFFGSGTQLSVL.

This clonotype was seen repeatedly, ten times or more. The chain uses TRBV9 and TRBJ1-4; D gene unclear. CDR1 is SGDLS and CDR2 is YYNGEE in the germline V gene. The CDR3 consists of 14 residues. V was pared by 2 bases and J by 7 bases, with 12 bases between. The CDR3: CASSVNPSAEKLFF. As DNA, the CDR3 is TGTGCCAGCAGCGTTAATCCCTCAGCTGAAAAACTGTTTTTT.

This clonotype was recorded many times. The chain uses TRBV20-1 and TRBJ2-1, with TRBD1 matching over 9 bases. J was trimmed by 8 bases and V by 6 bases; bases with no gene match: 8. This CDR3 has 13 residues. Germline V gene data show CDR1 as DFQATT and CDR2 as SNEGSKA (reference sequence). In DNA, the CDR3 is TGCAGTGCAGAGGACAGGGGTGGGCATGAGCAGTTCTTC. Protein sequence: CSAEDRGGHEQFF.

At least ten counts were recorded for this clonotype. The V and J genes are TRBV2 and TRBJ2-1, with D unresolved. CDR1 SNHLY and CDR2 FYNNEI come from the germline V gene. Trimming took 7 bases from V and 0 from J, leaving 13 bases between them. The CDR3 loop spans 15 amino acids. The chain's CDR3 is CASTPGEDSYNEQFF. The CDR3 DNA reads TGTGCCAGCACTCCCGGAGAAGACTCCTACAATGAGCAGTTCTTC.

CDR3 in amino acids: CSATGFNYGYTF. In DNA, the CDR3 is TGCAGTGCCACAGGTTTTAACTATGGCTACACCTTC. This chain uses TRBV20-1 with TRBJ1-2, with D tentatively TRBD1 (5 bases). The germline V gene has CDR1 DFQATT and CDR2 SNEGSKA (reference sequence). V shed 6 bases and J shed 1 base, with 9 bases lying between them. CDR3 length equals 12 residues.

At least ten counts were recorded for this clonotype. J is TRBJ2-3 and V is TRBV30; D is tentatively TRBD1 or TRBD2 (5 bases each). Germline-derived CDR1 and CDR2 are GTSNPN and SVGIG (reference sequence). This CDR3 has 15 residues. V lost 1 base, J lost 5 bases, and 16 bases lay in between. The CDR3 reads CAWSAGHLGEDTQYF. CDR3 in DNA: TGTGCCTGGAGTGCGGGTCACCTGGGGGAAGATACGCAGTATTTT.

In this sample, this clonotype turned up many times. The chain combines TRBV7-9 with TRBJ2-1, with TRBD2 matching 7 bases. After removal of 3 bases from V and 8 bases from J, the junction contained 7 bases not matched to a gene. This CDR3 has 14 amino acids. The germline V gene encodes CDR1 SEHNR and CDR2 FQNEAQ (reference sequence). CDR3 residues: CASSLQTSEDEQFF. CDR3 in DNA: TGTGCCAGCAGCTTGCAAACTAGCGAGGATGAGCAGTTCTTC.

This clonotype showed up many times. The chain uses TRBV3-1 and TRBJ1-3, with D uncertain. Germline CDR1 LGHDT, CDR2 YNNKEL (reference sequence). V was shortened by 2 bases and J by 0 bases, with 11 bases between the two germline ends. The CDR3 sequence is 16 residues long. Written as DNA, the CDR3 is TGTGCCAGCAGCCAATATGGTCAGAGCTCTGGAAACACCATATATTTT. Translation gives CASSQYGQSSGNTIYF.

This clonotype was observed a few times. The chain couples TRBV20-1 to TRBJ1-5; perhaps TRBD1 as D (6 bases). Germline lookup yields CDR1 DFQATT and CDR2 SNEGSKA (reference sequence). This CDR3 contains 14 residues. V was cut by 1 base and J by 6 bases, with 13 bases left in between. The CDR3 loop is CSARGGGQAQPQHF. DNA of the CDR3: TGCAGTGCTAGAGGAGGGGGGCAGGCTCAGCCCCAGCATTTT.

This clonotype was detected many times. V usage is TRBV20-1 and J usage is TRBJ2-5, with D possibly TRBD1 on 6 matching bases. V was trimmed by 6 bases and J by 3 bases, leaving 14 bases between them. Germline values: CDR1 DFQATT, CDR2 SNEGSKA (reference sequence). This CDR3 contains 13 residues. The CDR3 nucleotides are TGCAGTGCAAGATGGGCAGGGGAAGAGACCCAGTACTTC. Its translation: CSARWAGEETQYF.